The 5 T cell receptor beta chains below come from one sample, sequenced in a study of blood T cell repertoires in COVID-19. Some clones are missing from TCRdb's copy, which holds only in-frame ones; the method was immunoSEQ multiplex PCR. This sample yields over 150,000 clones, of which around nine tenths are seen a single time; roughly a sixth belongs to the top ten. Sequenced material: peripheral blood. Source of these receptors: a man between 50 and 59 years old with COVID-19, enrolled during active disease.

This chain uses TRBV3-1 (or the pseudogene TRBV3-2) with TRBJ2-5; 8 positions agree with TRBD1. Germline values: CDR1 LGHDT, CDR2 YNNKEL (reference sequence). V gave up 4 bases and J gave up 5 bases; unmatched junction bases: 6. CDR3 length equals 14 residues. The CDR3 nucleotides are TGTGCCAGCAGCCCACAGGGGGGTCGGGAGACCCAGTACTTC. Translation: CASSPQGGRETQYF.

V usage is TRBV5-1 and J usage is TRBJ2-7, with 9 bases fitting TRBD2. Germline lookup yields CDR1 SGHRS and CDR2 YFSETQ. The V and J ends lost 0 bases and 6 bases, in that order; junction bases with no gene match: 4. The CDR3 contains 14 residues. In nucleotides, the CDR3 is TGCGCCAGCAGCTTGGGACTAGCGGTGGGCGAGCAGTACTTC. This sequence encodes CASSLGLAVGEQYF.

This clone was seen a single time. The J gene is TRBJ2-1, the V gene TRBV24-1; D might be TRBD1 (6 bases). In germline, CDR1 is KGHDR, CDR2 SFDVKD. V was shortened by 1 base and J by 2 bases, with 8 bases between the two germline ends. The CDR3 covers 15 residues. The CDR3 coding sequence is TGTGCCACCAGTGATTTTGGGGGCACCTACAATGAGCAGTTCTTC. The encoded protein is CATSDFGGTYNEQFF.

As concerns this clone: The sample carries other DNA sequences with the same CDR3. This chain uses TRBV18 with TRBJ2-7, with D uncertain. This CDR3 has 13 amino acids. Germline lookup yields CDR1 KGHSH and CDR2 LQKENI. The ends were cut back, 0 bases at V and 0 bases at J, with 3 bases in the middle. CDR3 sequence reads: CASSPPSSYEQYF. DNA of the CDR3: TGTGCCAGCTCACCACCCTCCTCCTACGAGCAGTACTTC. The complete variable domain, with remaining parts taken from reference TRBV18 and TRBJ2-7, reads NAGVMQNPRHLVRRRGQEARLRCSPMKGHSHVYWYRQLPEEGLKFMVYLQKENIIDESGMPKERFSAEFPKEGPSILRIQQVVRGDSAAYFCASSPPSSYEQYFGPGTRLTVT.

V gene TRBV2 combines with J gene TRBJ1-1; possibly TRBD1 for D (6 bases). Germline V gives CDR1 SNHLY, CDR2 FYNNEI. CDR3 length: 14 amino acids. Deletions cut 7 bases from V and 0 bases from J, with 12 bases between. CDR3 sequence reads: CASTLQGMNTEAFF. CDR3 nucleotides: TGTGCCAGCACACTACAGGGAATGAACACTGAAGCTTTCTTT.